The 21 T cell receptor beta chains listed next were all sequenced from one sample in a study of Ad26.COV2.S vaccination and SARS-CoV-2 variants. The treatment here: over 15 received Ad26.COV2.S at low or high dose, single or two shots; five or six received placebo; per-sample allocation not given. The samples date from day 63 after the first vaccine or placebo injection. The data were produced by immunoSEQ multiplex PCR, yet TCRdb's version contains in-frame clones alone and is incomplete. The data show fewer than 500,000 clones, with roughly 89% seen just once and just over 2.5% held by the top ten. The input for sequencing was peripheral blood, taken in a trial of Ad26.COV2.S vaccine versus placebo. These receptors were taken from a person between 18 and 65 years old who received the Ad26.COV2.S COVID-19 vaccine or a placebo.

To note about this clone: The junction and the germline gene differ at one end; a read error may be behind it. This rearrangement joins TRBV27 to TRBJ2-3, with D uncertain. CDR3 length equals 13 residues. The V gene's germline CDR1 is MNHEY and CDR2 SMNVEV (reference sequence). The DNA for the CDR3 is TGTGCCAGCCGTTTCCGTTTGGTAGATACGCAGTATTTT. The encoded protein is CASRFRLVDTQYF.

The CDR3 nucleotides read TGTGCCACCAGTGACGGGACGGCTTATGCTACCTTC. Amino acid sequence: CATSDGTAYATF. V usage is TRBV24-1 and J usage is TRBJ1-2; D possibly corresponds to TRBD1 (5 bases). CDR1 and CDR2 from the germline V gene are KGHDR and SFDVKD. The CDR3 sequence is 12 residues long. Between the trimmed V and J ends, which lost 4 bases and 14 bases, there was a span of 16 bases.

The V gene is TRBV4-3, the J gene TRBJ2-3; possibly TRBD2 for D (6 bases). Germline CDR1 is LGHNA and CDR2 is YSLEER. The ends were cut back, 5 bases at V and 6 bases at J, with 18 bases in the middle. This CDR3 has 15 residues. CDR3 DNA sequence: TGCGCCAGCAGCGGTCGGGACTTTGAGGGCGATACGCAGTATTTT. It specifies CASSGRDFEGDTQYF.

The rearrangement links TRBV7-2 to TRBJ1-2, with D perhaps matching TRBD1 (5 bases). V dropped 5 bases and J dropped 4 bases, with 14 bases sitting between them. CDR3 length: 14 residues. Germline CDR1 is SGHTA and CDR2 is FQGNSA. The CDR3 loop reads CASSAGGSLYGYTF. In DNA, the CDR3 is TGTGCCAGCAGCGCTGGGGGTTCTCTCTATGGCTACACCTTC.

The gene calls are TRBV19 and TRBJ1-4; D unclear. The CDR3 covers 16 residues. Germline V gene lookup returns CDR1 LNHDA and CDR2 SQIVND (reference sequence). V dropped 3 bases and J dropped 0 bases, with 11 bases sitting between them. CDR3 in amino acids: CASSIFSLTTNEKLFF. The CDR3 bases are TGTGCCAGTAGTATTTTCAGCCTTACAACTAATGAAAAACTGTTTTTT.

V gene TRBV7-2 combines with J gene TRBJ2-7; no definite D call. CDR1 SGHTA and CDR2 FQGNSA come from the germline V gene. The CDR3 consists of 16 residues. Trimming stripped 0 bases from V and 0 bases from J, with 12 bases between. This CDR3 is CASSLAVRVPSYEQYF. The CDR3 DNA follows: TGTGCCAGCAGCTTAGCGGTTAGGGTCCCCTCCTACGAGCAGTACTTC.

The chain carries TRBV9 and TRBJ2-3, with 10 nucleotides matching TRBD2. CDR3 length: 15 amino acids. Losses at the gene ends were 3 bases for V and 3 bases for J; bases not matched to a gene: 4. Per the germline V gene, CDR1 is SGDLS and CDR2 is YYNGEE. In nucleotides, the CDR3 is TGTGCCAGCAGCGCGGCTAGCGGGAGAACAGATACGCAGTATTTT. Translated, it gives CASSAASGRTDTQYF.

This sequence joins TRBV11-2 and TRBJ2-5, with 8 bases identical to TRBD2. The germline CDR1 and CDR2 sequences are SGHAT and FQNNGV. The CDR3 runs to 17 residues. The V segment lost 1 base and the J segment 2 bases; nucleotides outside the gene matches: 9. CDR3: CASSLGNWASGQETQYF. The CDR3 DNA sequence: TGTGCCAGCAGCTTAGGTAACTGGGCTAGCGGGCAAGAGACCCAGTACTTC.

The chain uses TRBV4-2 and TRBJ2-1; TRBD2 is a possible D gene (5 bases). The CDR3 is 19 amino acids. Germline CDR1 is LGHNA and CDR2 is YNFKEQ. V was cut by 2 bases and J by 7 bases, with 27 bases left in between. The CDR3 sequence: CASSQRVGLAPPRRNEQFF. The CDR3 region has the DNA TGTGCCAGCAGCCAAAGGGTGGGCTTAGCGCCTCCCCGACGGAATGAGCAGTTCTTC.

The chain joins TRBV12-2 to TRBJ2-1; the table's D call of TRBD1 was not tested on the DNA. TRBV12-2 is designated a pseudogene. This CDR3 is 12 amino acids long. The CDR3 DNA follows: TGTGCAAGTCGCTATTACAGGGATGAGCAGTTCTTC. Translating it yields CASRYYRDEQFF.

The table lists this clone with a count of one. V usage is TRBV7-2 and J usage is TRBJ2-5, with D unresolved. Looked up from germline, CDR1 is SGHTA and CDR2 is FQGNSA. The ends were cut back, 2 bases at V and 7 bases at J, with 5 bases in the middle. The CDR3 contains 11 residues. The CDR3, as DNA: TGTGCCAGCAGCTTATACTGGACCCAGTACTTC. It specifies CASSLYWTQYF.

The V and J genes are TRBV3-1 (or the pseudogene TRBV3-2) and TRBJ2-7, with a possible D match to TRBD1 (6 bases). The CDR3 consists of 12 residues. Deletions cut 4 bases from V and 6 bases from J, with 10 bases between. Germline CDR1 and CDR2: LGHDT and YNNKEL (reference sequence). The CDR3 protein is CASSRRGTEQYV. In nucleotides, the CDR3 is TGTGCCAGCAGCCGAAGGGGGACCGAGCAGTACGTC.

V gene TRBV5-4 combines with J gene TRBJ1-2, with 8 bases aligning to TRBD1. CDR3 size: 12 residues. With V trimmed by 4 bases and J by 5 bases, 1 base remained unmatched. Germline CDR1 is SGHNT and CDR2 is YYREEE (reference sequence). In nucleotides, the CDR3 is TGTGCCAGCAGCGGACAGGGTTATGGCTACACCTTC. Translated, it gives CASSGQGYGYTF.

This chain links TRBV4-3 with TRBJ1-4; D not resolved. Trimming took 4 bases from V and 5 from J, leaving 8 bases between them. The CDR3 contains 13 residues. Germline V lookup: CDR1 LGHNA, CDR2 YSLEER. This CDR3 is CASSRRVNEKLFF. The DNA for the CDR3 is TGCGCCAGCAGCCGCCGAGTAAATGAAAAACTGTTTTTT.

The J gene is TRBJ2-6, the V gene TRBV19; 9 nucleotides match TRBD1. Germline V gene lookup returns CDR1 LNHDA and CDR2 SQIVND (reference sequence). The length of the CDR3 is 18 residues. V shed 2 bases, J shed 3 bases, and the junction held 8 bases outside the gene matches. For the CDR3, the DNA is TGTGCCAGTAGTATAACGGGACAGGGTGAAGGTGGGGCCAACGTCCTGACTTTC. Its translation is CASSITGQGEGGANVLTF. Full variable domain (remainder filled in from reference TRBV19 and TRBJ2-6): DGGITQSPKYLFRKEGQNVTLSCEQNLNHDAMYWYRQDPGQGLRLIYYSQIVNDFQKGDIAEGYSVSREKKESFPLTVTSAQKNPTAFYLCASSITGQGEGGANVLTFGAGSRLTVL.

The rearrangement uses TRBV27 and TRBJ2-5; a possible D gene is TRBD2 (6 bases). This CDR3 has 16 residues. Germline V lookup: CDR1 MNHEY, CDR2 SMNVEV (reference sequence). V was cut by 0 bases and J by 1 base, with 12 bases left in between. This chain's CDR3 is CASSLSRGNPQETQYF. The CDR3 bases are TGTGCCAGCAGTTTATCTCGCGGGAATCCCCAAGAGACCCAGTACTTC.

The chain links TRBV7-6 to TRBJ2-1; TRBD1 or TRBD2 may be the D gene (7 bases each). This CDR3 is built from 16 residues. Germline values: CDR1 SGHVS, CDR2 FNYEAQ. V shed 5 bases and J shed 1 base, with 15 bases lying between them. The chain's CDR3 is CASSPRGGSSYNEQFF. The CDR3 region has the DNA TGTGCCAGCAGCCCCAGGGGGGGCTCTTCCTACAATGAGCAGTTCTTC.

The rearrangement joins TRBV4-3 to TRBJ1-4; D might be TRBD1 (6 bases). The CDR3 totals 15 residues. The ends were cut back, 4 bases at V and 5 bases at J, with 14 bases in the middle. In germline, CDR1 is LGHNA, CDR2 YSLEER. This CDR3 reads CASSPRGVLNEKLFF. Written as DNA, the CDR3 is TGCGCCAGCAGCCCTAGGGGGGTCCTAAATGAAAAACTGTTTTTT.

Only a few counts were recorded for this clone. The V gene is TRBV18, the J gene TRBJ2-4, with TRBD2 identical over 9 bases. This CDR3 contains 15 residues. The germline CDR1 and CDR2 sequences are KGHSH and LQKENI. V gave up 3 bases and J gave up 6 bases; unmatched junction bases: 6. CDR3 in DNA: TGTGCCAGCTCACCCGGGGCTAGCGGGGCAAACATTCAGTACTTC. It yields the protein CASSPGASGANIQYF.

The genes are TRBV24-1 and TRBJ2-2; D uncertain. V was trimmed by 3 bases and J by 4 bases, leaving 17 bases between them. Germline CDR1 is KGHDR and CDR2 is SFDVKD. CDR3 length: 17 residues. The CDR3 region has the DNA TGTGCCACCAGTGATGTTCCGGGCGCTAGAGGCACCGGGGAGCTGTTTTTT. Its translation: CATSDVPGARGTGELFF.

The chain combines TRBV9 with TRBJ2-3; D is undetermined. Trimming left V 0 bases short and J 6 bases short, with 11 bases between. CDR1 is SGDLS, CDR2 YYNGEE, per germline. The length of the CDR3 is 14 residues. CDR3 in amino acids: CASSVGLSGDTQYF. CDR3 nucleotides: TGTGCCAGCAGCGTAGGTTTGTCCGGGGATACGCAGTATTTT.